This T cell receptor (beta chain) was recorded in a study of T cells in Graves' hyperthyroidism and ophthalmopathy. Study results and caveats: By a 13 V-J model, ophthalmopathy was set apart from stable hyperthyroidism.

Germline V CDR1 and CDR2: LGHNA, YSLEER. Trimming removed 4 bases from V and 1 base from J, with 8 bases in between. The CDR3 is 13 amino acids. This clonotype came up a few times. Its target is unknown. Amplification yielded TCR beta CDR3 regions, with RNA transcripts as the source. The TCR CDR3 first-round RT-PCR relied on the HTBI primer set. One entry per CDR3 protein results from TCRdb running MiXCR on the multiplex PCR reads. The sample records approximately 590,000 distinct CDR3 sequences, 15% to 19% being singletons. This TCR was sampled from a woman aged 30 to 39 with Graves' hyperthyroidism. The chain links TRBV4-3 to TRBJ2-7; no firm D call. Sequencing used blood. Here the CDR3 reads CASSRTFSYEQYF. The DNA of the CDR3 is TGCGCCAGCAGCCGCACTTTTTCCTACGAGCAGTACTTC.